Listed below are T cell receptor beta chains from one sample, sequenced in a study of early T cells in non-severe SARS-CoV-2 infection. TCRdb re-called the 5' RACE reads through MiXCR, storing one row per CDR3 protein. The repertoire holds 70,000 to 75,000 distinct CDR3 sequences, with over 9% as singletons. Sample: whole blood. The origin of the receptors is an adult who was a healthcare worker with PCR-confirmed SARS-CoV-2 infection or an uninfected control (not recorded which). CDR3s include the opening cysteine and the closing phenylalanine or tryptophan. Fields, in order: D gene, clone size, V gene, J gene, CDR3 protein, CDR3 DNA. D genes are given only for firm matches. Rows may omit the clone size; those that give it use once, few, many or a size class.

TRBD2	-	TRBV28	TRBJ2-5	CASSLVPGARGQETQYF	TGTGCCAGCAGTTTAGTCCCCGGGGCGCGGGGGCAAGAGACCCAGTACTTC
-	many	TRBV14	TRBJ2-1	CASSQDTIHGGEDNEQFF	TGTGCCAGCAGCCAAGATACCATCCACGGGGGAGAGGACAATGAGCAGTTCTTC
-	-	TRBV7-9	TRBJ2-7	CASSSLLGAGQYF	TGTGCCAGCAGCTCCCTCCTGGGGGCAGGGCAGTACTTC
-	-	TRBV27	TRBJ2-1	CASSWDYNEQFF	TGTGCCAGCAGTTGGGATTACAATGAGCAGTTCTTC
TRBD2	many	TRBV3-1	TRBJ2-2	CASSLGLTNTGELFF	TGTGCCAGCAGCCTGGGACTAACCAACACCGGGGAGCTGTTTTTT
-	medium-sized	TRBV7-2	TRBJ2-7	CASSLYYEQYF	TGTGCCAGCAGCCTATACTACGAGCAGTACTTC
TRBD1	many	TRBV20-1	TRBJ2-1	CSARRGRSLEQFF	TGCAGTGCTAGAAGGGGGCGGTCTCTCGAGCAGTTCTTC
-	-	TRBV5-8	TRBJ1-5	CASSSDLHSNQPQHF	TGTGCCAGCAGCTCCGACCTCCATAGCAATCAGCCCCAGCATTTT
TRBD1	many	TRBV12-3/TRBV12-4	TRBJ2-5	CASSKGTGGGETQYF	TGTGCCAGCAGTAAAGGGACAGGGGGTGGAGAGACCCAGTACTTC
TRBD2	medium-sized	TRBV9	TRBJ2-7	CASSLSSGSYEQYF	TGTGCCAGCAGCCTATCTAGCGGGAGCTACGAGCAGTACTTC
TRBD2	-	TRBV29-1	TRBJ2-3	CSVDGAGSTDTQYF	TGCAGCGTCGATGGAGCGGGGAGCACAGATACGCAGTATTTT
-	-	TRBV12-3/TRBV12-4	TRBJ2-7	CASSLTRDYEQYF	TGTGCCAGCAGTTTAACACGCGACTACGAGCAGTACTTC
-	many	TRBV19	TRBJ2-1	CASSLPQGGAHNEQFF	TGTGCCAGTAGTCTCCCACAGGGAGGGGCCCACAATGAGCAGTTCTTC
TRBD1	many	TRBV5-1	TRBJ2-5	CASSGDSNQETQYF	TGCGCCAGCAGCGGGGACAGCAACCAAGAGACCCAGTACTTC
TRBD2	few	TRBV20-1	TRBJ2-7	CSAGTSGSYEQYF	TGCAGTGCCGGGACTAGCGGATCCTACGAGCAGTACTTC
TRBD2	few	TRBV6-6	TRBJ2-7	CASSYRASGLSYEQYF	TGTGCCAGCAGTTACCGGGCTAGCGGACTCTCCTACGAGCAGTACTTC
-	few	TRBV6-1	TRBJ1-2	CASSLPSNYGYTF	TGTGCCAGCAGTCTGCCGTCTAACTATGGCTACACCTTC
-	many	TRBV2	TRBJ2-3	CASSARGIRTDTQYF	TGTGCCAGCAGCGCTCGGGGGATAAGGACAGATACGCAGTATTTT
TRBD1	-	TRBV28	TRBJ2-5	CASSLDRGRSETQYF	TGTGCCAGCAGTTTGGACAGGGGAAGATCGGAGACCCAGTACTTC
-	many	TRBV2	TRBJ2-1	CASTYIDRDEQFF	TGTGCCAGCACCTACATAGATCGGGATGAGCAGTTCTTC
-	-	TRBV10-1	TRBJ2-1	CASRIKMGVNNEQFF	TGCGCCAGCAGGATAAAAATGGGGGTGAACAATGAGCAGTTCTTC
TRBD1	-	TRBV5-1	TRBJ2-7	CASSYGQGMDEQYF	TGCGCCAGCAGCTACGGACAGGGAATGGACGAGCAGTACTTC
-	many	TRBV18	TRBJ2-7	CASSHGSYEQYF	TGTGCCAGCTCACACGGTTCCTACGAGCAGTACTTC
TRBD2	many	TRBV11-3	TRBJ2-1	CASSLALAGHNEQFF	TGTGCCAGCAGCTTAGCCCTAGCGGGCCACAATGAGCAGTTCTTC